This record covers a single TCR beta chain. These data belong to a study of technical replicates of blood from a handful of donors. Germline CDR1 and CDR2: SGHNT and YYREEE (reference sequence). The CDR3 extends over 15 amino acids. Trimming stripped 4 bases from V and 1 base from J, with 14 bases between. Sequencing used immunoSEQ multiplex PCR; TCRdb keeps in-frame clones, though not all of them. The table lists 65,000 to 90,000 clones, approximately 86% of them singletons. V and J are TRBV5-4 and TRBJ1-1, with D tentatively TRBD1 (6 bases). The origin of this receptor is a human donor in good health. Some clones in this sample may be carry-over from other donors' samples. The sample comprised PBMCs. The CDR3 region is CASSNPGTQNTEAFF. The CDR3 region has the DNA TGTGCCAGCAGCAATCCCGGGACACAGAACACTGAAGCTTTCTTT.